The 5 T cell receptor beta chains presented below share a single source sample, sequenced in a study of regulatory T cells in long-lasting Graves disease. Time point in this sample: persistent/refractory GD, antithyroid drugs over 5 years with positive TRAb. TCR sequences were obtained from RNA taken from PBMCs. Both iRepertoire HTBI primers and Arm-PCR of CDR3 regions were used to build the TCR beta libraries. TCRdb analysed the multiplex PCR reads with MiXCR anew, one entry per CDR3 protein. The table records roughly 450,000 distinct CDR3 sequences, 20% to 30% of them present only once. The material sequenced was peripheral blood mononuclear cells (PBMCs), taken when the disease was refractory, from a patient treated with antithyroid drugs. The receptors were gathered from a female donor with Graves disease.

The gene calls are TRBV7-8 and TRBJ1-3; 9 bases agree with TRBD1. The CDR3 is 17 amino acids. Germline trimming cut 5 bases from V and 3 bases from J; bases unmatched to any gene: 11. The germline CDR1 and CDR2 sequences are SGHVS and FQNEAQ. DNA for the CDR3: TGTGCCAGCAGCCTCACTCCGGGACAGGGAATTGGAAACACCATATATTTT. Protein: CASSLTPGQGIGNTIYF.

The rearrangement uses TRBV5-4 and TRBJ2-5; D unresolved. Between the trimmed V and J ends, which lost 0 bases and 4 bases, there was a span of 10 bases. Germline V gives CDR1 SGHNT, CDR2 YYREEE (reference sequence). This CDR3 is 14 amino acids long. CDR3 DNA: TGTGCCAGCAGCTTGGCCCCCAGGAGAGAGACCCAGTACTTC. The encoded protein is CASSLAPRRETQYF.

This clonotype was recorded at least ten times. The rearrangement links TRBV27 to TRBJ1-1; D may be TRBD1 (5 bases). The V gene's germline CDR1 is MNHEY and CDR2 SMNVEV (reference sequence). There are 13 residues in the CDR3. V was shortened by 3 bases and J by 6 bases, with 11 bases between the two germline ends. The CDR3 DNA is TGTGCCAGCAGTTTTGGTTGGGGGGCTGAAGCTTTCTTT. It is translated as CASSFGWGAEAFF.

This clonotype was counted many times. The gene calls are TRBV28 and TRBJ2-7, with D perhaps TRBD1 (5 bases). The ends were cut back, 5 bases at V and 1 base at J, with 9 bases in the middle. The CDR3 covers 13 residues. Germline values: CDR1 MDHEN, CDR2 SYDVKM. The CDR3 here is CASSPGPSYEQYF. DNA of the CDR3: TGTGCCAGCAGTCCAGGGCCTTCCTACGAGCAGTACTTC. Looking up the rest from reference TRBV28 and TRBJ2-7 gives the full variable domain: DVKVTQSSRYLVKRTGEKVFLECVQDMDHENMFWYRQDPGLGLRLIYFSYDVKMKEKGDIPEGYSVSREKKERFSLILESASTNQTSMYLCASSPGPSYEQYFGPGTRLTVT.

This clonotype appeared many times. The V call is TRBV20-1, the J call TRBJ2-5; D tentatively reads TRBD1 or TRBD2 (5 bases each). CDR1 and CDR2 (germline): DFQATT, SNEGSKA (reference sequence). The CDR3 has 14 amino acids. Trimming pared 1 base from V and 2 bases from J, leaving 11 bases between. This CDR3 reads CSARAPGPQETQYF. Here the CDR3 DNA reads TGCAGTGCTAGAGCACCGGGACCACAAGAGACCCAGTACTTC.